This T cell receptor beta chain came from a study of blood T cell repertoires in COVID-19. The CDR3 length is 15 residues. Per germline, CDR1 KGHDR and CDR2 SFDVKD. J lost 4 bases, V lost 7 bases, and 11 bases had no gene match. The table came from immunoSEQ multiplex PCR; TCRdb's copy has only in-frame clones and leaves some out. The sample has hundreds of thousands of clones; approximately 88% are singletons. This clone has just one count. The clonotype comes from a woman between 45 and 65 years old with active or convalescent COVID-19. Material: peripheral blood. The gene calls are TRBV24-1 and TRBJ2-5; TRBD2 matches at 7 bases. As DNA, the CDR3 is TGTGCCACCAGCGAAATGGGAGGGCAGGGAGAGACCCAGTACTTC. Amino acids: CATSEMGGQGETQYF.